Following are 25 T cell receptor beta chains from one sample sequenced in a study of blood T cells in healthy people across ages. Then a second PCR, running roughly 6 to 11 cycles, was carried out with a sample-barcoded 5' primer and a J-beta primer mix. One entry per CDR3 protein results from TCRdb running MiXCR on the 5' RACE reads. Of around 1,000,000 distinct CDR3 sequences detected, around 25% appear once; the ten largest clones hold 0.75%. The data also belong to a second study, concerning T cells of mothers and their children.

The sequenced material came from blood. These receptors originate from a girl aged 2 to 10 in good health.

This clonotype has only a few counts. The V and J genes are TRBV6-5 and TRBJ2-7; D unresolved. This CDR3 comprises 13 residues. CDR1 and CDR2 (germline): MNHEY, SVGAGI. V was clipped by 4 bases and J by 3 bases, with 10 bases between them. The CDR3, as DNA: TGTGCCAGCAGTTCCCTCCCCGGCTACGAGCAGTACTTC. Translating gives CASSSLPGYEQYF.

The CDR3 coding sequence is TGTGCCAGCAGCTTAGCGGGAGTACGTACCGGGGAGCTGTTTTTT. It is translated as CASSLAGVRTGELFF. V usage is TRBV3-1 and J usage is TRBJ2-2; 9 nucleotides align to TRBD2. This CDR3 has 15 residues. Losses at the gene ends were 5 bases for V and 5 bases for J; bases not matched to a gene: 6. Germline values: CDR1 LGHDT, CDR2 YNNKEL (reference sequence).

With regard to this clonotype: The junction departs from the called germline gene at one end, perhaps through a read error. The chain has TRBV4-1 and TRBJ1-3; D is ambiguous. Looked up from germline, CDR1 is MGHRA and CDR2 is YSYEKL. The CDR3 is made up of 15 amino acids. CDR3 region: CASSQVTFSGNTIYF. Written as DNA, the CDR3 is TGCGCCAGTAGCCAAGTGACATTCTCTGGAAACACCATATATTTT.

This clonotype was seen a few times. V usage is TRBV7-2 and J usage is TRBJ2-5; either TRBD1 or TRBD2 may supply D (6 bases each). This CDR3 is 14 amino acids long. Germline V gene lookup returns CDR1 SGHTA and CDR2 FQGNSA. V was clipped by 2 bases and J by 9 bases, with 16 bases between them. The CDR3 DNA reads TGTGCCAGCAGCTTATCAGGGGAAGGGGAGGCCCAGTACTTC. As protein: CASSLSGEGEAQYF.

This clonotype has only a few counts. The V and J genes are TRBV2 and TRBJ2-1; 8 bases match TRBD1. With 7 bases clipped from V and 3 bases from J, the junction kept 11 bases outside the gene matches. Germline assignment: CDR1 SNHLY and CDR2 FYNNEI. The CDR3 consists of 16 residues. CDR3 sequence: CASILEPGQVYNEQFF. The CDR3 region has the DNA TGTGCCAGCATATTGGAGCCGGGACAGGTCTACAATGAGCAGTTCTTC.

The chain has TRBV5-4 and TRBJ1-2, with TRBD1 matching 7 bases. V gave up 3 bases and J gave up 1 base; unmatched junction bases: 9. The CDR3 sequence is 16 residues long. Germline CDR1 SGHNT, CDR2 YYREEE (reference sequence). The CDR3 protein is CASSSGGTDNNYGYTF. CDR3 coding DNA: TGTGCCAGCAGCTCGGGTGGGACAGACAATAACTATGGCTACACCTTC.

This clonotype came up many times. The V and J genes are TRBV12-3 or TRBV12-4 and TRBJ2-7; the D gene is possibly TRBD1 (6 bases). The V end was cut by 5 bases, the J end by 0 bases, with 11 bases between. The CDR3 length is 14 residues. CDR3 in amino acids: CASSPGESSYEQYF. The CDR3 nucleotides are TGTGCCAGCAGTCCAGGGGAGAGCTCCTACGAGCAGTACTTC.

This chain links TRBV29-1 with TRBJ2-5, with a weak D call TRBD1 (5 bases). The J call may be faulty, since TRBJ2-7 better matches the DNA end. Germline CDR1 is SQVTM and CDR2 is ANQGSEA. CDR3 length: 12 amino acids. The CDR3 sequence: CSVQGTGYEQYF. For the CDR3, the DNA is TGCAGCGTTCAGGGAACGGGCTACGAGCAGTACTTC.

This clonotype was observed a few times. The rearrangement uses TRBV2 and TRBJ2-3, with 11 bases that match TRBD2. J was trimmed by 7 bases and V by 4 bases; bases with no gene match: 16. Germline CDR1 reads SNHLY; CDR2 reads FYNNEI. This CDR3 contains 18 residues. CDR3 coding DNA: TGTGCCAGCAGTGGGAAATCCGGGACTAGCGGATCTTTTTATACGCAGTATTTT. Residues: CASSGKSGTSGSFYTQYF.

This clonotype was seen a handful of times. The chain couples TRBV20-1 to TRBJ1-1; a weak D match, TRBD1 (5 bases). The CDR3 runs to 19 residues. Germline loops: CDR1 DFQATT, CDR2 SNEGSKA (reference sequence). V lost 5 bases, J lost 1 base, and 29 bases lay in between. The CDR3 region has the DNA TGCAGTGCTCGACCCCCGGGACTCGAAGGGTTAGGCCCGAACACTGAAGCTTTCTTT. Its translation is CSARPPGLEGLGPNTEAFF.

The chain couples TRBV7-9 to TRBJ2-4; a weak D match, TRBD2 (6 bases). The CDR3 is 16 amino acids. The germline gives CDR1 SEHNR, CDR2 FQNEAQ (reference sequence). V was pared by 5 bases and J by 9 bases, with 23 bases between. CDR3 DNA sequence: TGTGCCAGCAGCCCGCAAACGTCCGGGACTCAAGGCATTCAGTACTTC. Encoded protein: CASSPQTSGTQGIQYF.

The rearrangement links TRBV12-3 or TRBV12-4 to TRBJ2-1; perhaps TRBD1 as D (5 bases). Judging by the DNA end, TRBJ2-7 fits better; the J call may be wrong. The CDR3 is 13 residues long. CDR3: CASTLGAPGEQYF. The CDR3 bases are TGTGCCAGCACTCTTGGGGCCCCAGGGGAGCAGTACTTC.

There are a few counts of this clonotype. The chain has TRBV20-1 and TRBJ2-1, with 8 bases identical to TRBD2. The CDR3 has 16 residues. Germline V CDR1 and CDR2: DFQATT, SNEGSKA (reference sequence). Trimming removed 1 base from V and 0 bases from J; junction bases left unmatched: 5. The CDR3 DNA is TGCAGTGCTAGAGCCGCGGGGGGTAGCTCCTACAATGAGCAGTTCTTC. Translating it yields CSARAAGGSSYNEQFF.

V and J are TRBV11-2 and TRBJ2-5; D remains ambiguous. Trimming removed 2 bases at V and 4 bases at J, with 14 bases between. Germline lookup yields CDR1 SGHAT and CDR2 FQNNGV. The CDR3 sequence is 15 residues long. CDR3: CASSLFGAIGETQYF. The CDR3 DNA reads as TGTGCCAGCAGCTTATTCGGTGCGATTGGAGAGACCCAGTACTTC. The variable domain in full, with the rest retrieved from reference TRBV11-2 and TRBJ2-5, is EAGVAQSPRYKIIEKRQSVAFWCNPISGHATLYWYQQILGQGPKLLIQFQNNGVVDDSQLPKDRFSAERLKGVDSTLKIQPAKLEDSAVYLCASSLFGAIGETQYFGPGTRLLVL.

This sequence joins TRBV28 and TRBJ1-2, with D unresolved. V lost 3 bases and J lost 5, with 7 bases in between. CDR1 and CDR2 from the germline V gene are MDHEN and SYDVKM. CDR3 length equals 12 residues. CDR3 sequence: CASSFSKYGYTF. The CDR3 DNA sequence: TGTGCCAGCAGTTTTAGCAAATATGGCTACACCTTC.

This clonotype turned up a few times. The chain has TRBV5-1 and TRBJ2-3; the match to TRBD2 covers 9 bases. The CDR3 has 16 residues. With 3 bases clipped from V and 2 bases from J, the junction kept 7 bases outside the gene matches. Germline assignment: CDR1 SGHRS and CDR2 YFSETQ. The CDR3 bases are TGCGCCAGCAGCTCCCTAGCGGGGAGATACACAGATACGCAGTATTTT. Translated, it gives CASSSLAGRYTDTQYF.

V is TRBV4-3 and J is TRBJ1-6; no clear D. This CDR3 is 15 amino acids long. The germline CDR1 and CDR2 sequences are LGHNA and YSLEER. V was pared by 0 bases and J by 7 bases, with 10 bases between. The chain's CDR3 is CASSQETDLNSPLHF. Here the CDR3 DNA reads TGCGCCAGCAGCCAAGAAACGGATTTAAATTCACCCCTCCACTTT.

In its sample, this clonotype was seen a few times. This chain uses TRBV19 with TRBJ2-7, with TRBD2 matching 12 bases. The CDR3 runs to 17 residues. Unmatched junction bases numbered 9, after V lost 5 bases and J lost 1 base. Per germline, CDR1 LNHDA and CDR2 SQIVND (reference sequence). CDR3 loop: CASSPWTSGKKSYEQYF. CDR3 sequence (DNA): TGTGCCAGTAGTCCTTGGACTAGCGGGAAAAAATCCTACGAGCAGTACTTC.

This rearrangement joins TRBV3-1 to TRBJ1-4; D is undetermined. CDR3 size: 16 residues. V gave up 4 bases and J gave up 2 bases, with 14 bases separating them. The V gene's germline CDR1 is LGHDT and CDR2 YNNKEL (reference sequence). The CDR3 loop is CASSPGGLATNEKLFF. DNA of the CDR3: TGTGCCAGCAGCCCCGGAGGTCTTGCGACTAATGAAAAACTGTTTTTT.

This chain uses TRBV20-1 with TRBJ2-1; the D is unclear. Trimming took off 3 bases at V and 5 bases at J, with 11 bases between the two ends. Germline V gene data show CDR1 as DFQATT and CDR2 as SNEGSKA (reference sequence). There are 13 residues in the CDR3. CDR3 residues: CSASGGVNNEQFF. CDR3 DNA sequence: TGCAGTGCTAGTGGTGGGGTAAACAATGAGCAGTTCTTC.

This clonotype was counted between two and nine times. The rearrangement uses TRBV5-1 and TRBJ2-5, with 7 bases aligning to TRBD2. The tail of the sequence fits TRBJ2-1 better, so the J call may be wrong. The CDR3 length is 15 residues. Germline-derived CDR1 and CDR2 are SGHRS and YFSETQ. CDR3 coding DNA: TGCGCCAGCAGCTTGGCGTACCGGGAGGATACTGAGCAGTTCTTC. Its translation is CASSLAYREDTEQFF.

This chain connects TRBV4-3 to TRBJ1-3; D is uncertain. In germline, CDR1 is LGHNA, CDR2 YSLEER. With 0 bases removed from V and 4 bases from J, the gap between germline ends came to 4 bases. The CDR3 consists of 13 residues. CDR3 bases: TGCGCCAGCAGCCAAGATCGGGGAAACACCATATATTTT. It codes for CASSQDRGNTIYF.

This chain's CDR3 is CASSSRDRGETGELFF. Here the CDR3 DNA reads TGTGCCAGCAGTTCCCGGGACAGGGGGGAGACCGGGGAGCTGTTTTTT. The rearrangement uses TRBV6-2 or TRBV6-3 and TRBJ2-2; 11 positions agree with TRBD1. The CDR3 extends over 16 amino acids. V lost 4 bases, J lost 5 bases, and 6 bases stayed unmatched. Per germline, CDR1 MNHEY and CDR2 SVGEGT.

This clonotype has a count of ten or more. A read error may account for a junction end that differs from germline. The chain combines TRBV4-1 with TRBJ2-5, with TRBD1 matching over 9 bases. Germline V gene data show CDR1 as MGHRA and CDR2 as YSYEKL. The CDR3 spans 15 residues. The CDR3 sequence: CASSQVTGGGETQYF. The CDR3 nucleotides are TGTGCCAGCAGCCAGGTGACAGGGGGAGGGGAGACCCAGTACTTC.

The chain recombines TRBV27 with TRBJ2-5, with D perhaps matching TRBD1 (6 bases). The CDR3 is 16 residues long. Trimming left V 6 bases short and J 3 bases short, with 20 bases between. Germline V gives CDR1 MNHEY, CDR2 SMNVEV (reference sequence). The CDR3: CASSPIRGGGKETQYF. For the CDR3, the DNA is TGTGCCAGCAGCCCGATCAGAGGGGGTGGAAAAGAGACCCAGTACTTC.